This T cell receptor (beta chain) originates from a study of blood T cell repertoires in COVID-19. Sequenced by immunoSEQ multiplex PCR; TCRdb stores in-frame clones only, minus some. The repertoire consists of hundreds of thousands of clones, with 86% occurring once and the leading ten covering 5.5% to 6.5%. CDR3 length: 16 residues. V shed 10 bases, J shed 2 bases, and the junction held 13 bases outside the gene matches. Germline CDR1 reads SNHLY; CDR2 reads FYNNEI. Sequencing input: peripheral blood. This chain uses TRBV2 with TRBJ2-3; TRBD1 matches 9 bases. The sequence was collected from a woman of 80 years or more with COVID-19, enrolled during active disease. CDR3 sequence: CATTGQGMGPTDTQYF. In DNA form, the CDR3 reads TGTGCCACCACGGGACAGGGTATGGGGCCCACAGATACGCAGTATTTT.